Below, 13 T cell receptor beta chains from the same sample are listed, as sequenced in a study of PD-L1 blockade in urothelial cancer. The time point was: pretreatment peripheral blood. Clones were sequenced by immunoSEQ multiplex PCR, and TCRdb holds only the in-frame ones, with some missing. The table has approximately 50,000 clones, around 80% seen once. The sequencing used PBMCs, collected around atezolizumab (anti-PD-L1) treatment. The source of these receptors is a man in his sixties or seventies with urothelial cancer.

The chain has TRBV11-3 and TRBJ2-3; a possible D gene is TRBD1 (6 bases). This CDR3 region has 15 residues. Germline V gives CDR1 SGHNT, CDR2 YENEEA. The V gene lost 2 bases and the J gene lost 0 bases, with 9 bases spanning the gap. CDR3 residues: CASSLLGASTDTQYF. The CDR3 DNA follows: TGTGCCAGCAGCTTACTGGGGGCTAGCACAGATACGCAGTATTTT.

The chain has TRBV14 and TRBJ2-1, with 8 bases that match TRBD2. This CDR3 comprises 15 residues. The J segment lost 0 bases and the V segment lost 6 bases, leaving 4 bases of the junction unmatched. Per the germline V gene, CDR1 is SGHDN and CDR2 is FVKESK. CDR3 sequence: CASSPLAASYNEQFF. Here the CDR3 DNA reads TGTGCCAGCAGTCCACTAGCGGCCTCCTACAATGAGCAGTTCTTC.

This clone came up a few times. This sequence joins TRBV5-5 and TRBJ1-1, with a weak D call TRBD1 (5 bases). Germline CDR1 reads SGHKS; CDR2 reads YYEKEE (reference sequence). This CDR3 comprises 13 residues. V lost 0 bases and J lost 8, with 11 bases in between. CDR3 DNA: TGTGCCAGCAGCTTGGTAGGGACTGTAGAAGCTTTCTTT. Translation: CASSLVGTVEAFF.

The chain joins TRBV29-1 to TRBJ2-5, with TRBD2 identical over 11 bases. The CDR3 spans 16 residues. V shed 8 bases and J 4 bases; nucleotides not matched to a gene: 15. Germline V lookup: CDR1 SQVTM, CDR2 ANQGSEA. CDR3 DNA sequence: TGCAGCCTGCGGTCCATTAGCGGGGGGGCCGGAGAGACCCAGTACTTC. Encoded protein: CSLRSISGGAGETQYF.

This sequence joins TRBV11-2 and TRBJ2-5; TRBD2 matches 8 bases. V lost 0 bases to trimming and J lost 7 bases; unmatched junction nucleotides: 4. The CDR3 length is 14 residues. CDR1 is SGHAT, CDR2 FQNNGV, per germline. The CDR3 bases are TGTGCCAGCAGCTTAGATCACCTAGCGGGGACCCAGTACTTC. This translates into CASSLDHLAGTQYF.

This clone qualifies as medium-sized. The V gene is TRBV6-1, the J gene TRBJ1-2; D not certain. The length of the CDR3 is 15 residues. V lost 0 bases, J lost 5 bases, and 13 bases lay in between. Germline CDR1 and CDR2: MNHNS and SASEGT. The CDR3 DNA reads TGTGCCAGCAGTGAAGCGGTAGGAGGAGAATATGGCTACACCTTC. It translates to CASSEAVGGEYGYTF.

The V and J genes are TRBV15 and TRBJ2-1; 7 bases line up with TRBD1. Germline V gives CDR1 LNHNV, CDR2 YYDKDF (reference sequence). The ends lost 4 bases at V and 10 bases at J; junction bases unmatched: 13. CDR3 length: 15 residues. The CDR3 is CATSTWDSGSGEQFF. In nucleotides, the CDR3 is TGTGCCACCAGCACCTGGGACAGCGGCTCGGGCGAGCAGTTCTTC.

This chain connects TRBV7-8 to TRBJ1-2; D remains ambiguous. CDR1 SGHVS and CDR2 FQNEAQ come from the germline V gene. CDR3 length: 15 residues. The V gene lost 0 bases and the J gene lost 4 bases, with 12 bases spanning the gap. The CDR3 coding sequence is TGTGCCAGCAGCTTAGCGCAGACCGACTTCTATGGCTACACCTTC. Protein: CASSLAQTDFYGYTF.

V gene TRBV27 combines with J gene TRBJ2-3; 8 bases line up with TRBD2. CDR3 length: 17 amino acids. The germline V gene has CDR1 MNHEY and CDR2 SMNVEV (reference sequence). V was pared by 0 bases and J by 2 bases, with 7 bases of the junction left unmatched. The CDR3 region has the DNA TGTGCCAGCAGTTTATCCAAAGCGGGAGCCTACACAGATACGCAGTATTTT. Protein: CASSLSKAGAYTDTQYF.

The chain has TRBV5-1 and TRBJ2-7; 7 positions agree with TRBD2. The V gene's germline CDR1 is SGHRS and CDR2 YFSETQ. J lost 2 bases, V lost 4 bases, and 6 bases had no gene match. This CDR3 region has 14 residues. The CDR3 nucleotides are TGCGCCAGCAGCCTTACTGCGGGGGCCTACGAGCAGTACTTC. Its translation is CASSLTAGAYEQYF. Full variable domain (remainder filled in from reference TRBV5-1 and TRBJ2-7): KAGVTQTPRYLIKTRGQQVTLSCSPISGHRSVSWYQQTPGQGLQFLFEYFSETQRNKGNFPGRFSGRQFSNSRSEMNVSTLELGDSALYLCASSLTAGAYEQYFGPGTRLTVT.

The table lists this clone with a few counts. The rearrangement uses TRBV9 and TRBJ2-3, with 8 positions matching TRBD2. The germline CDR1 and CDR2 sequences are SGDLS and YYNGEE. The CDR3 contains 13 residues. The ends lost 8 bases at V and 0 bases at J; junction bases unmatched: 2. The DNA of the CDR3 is TGTGCCAGTTCTAGCGGGAGCACAGATACGCAGTATTTT. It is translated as CASSSGSTDTQYF.

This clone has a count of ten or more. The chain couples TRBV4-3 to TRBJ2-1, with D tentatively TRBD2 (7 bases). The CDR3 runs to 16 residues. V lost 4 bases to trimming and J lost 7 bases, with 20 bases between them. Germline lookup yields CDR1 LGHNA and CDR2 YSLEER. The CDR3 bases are TGCGCCAGCAGCCCGCGGTTGGGGGGGGCCGGAAATGAGCAGTTCTTC. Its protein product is CASSPRLGGAGNEQFF.

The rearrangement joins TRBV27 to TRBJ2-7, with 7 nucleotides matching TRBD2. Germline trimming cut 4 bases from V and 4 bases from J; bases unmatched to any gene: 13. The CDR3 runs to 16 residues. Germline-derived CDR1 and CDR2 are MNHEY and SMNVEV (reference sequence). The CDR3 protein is CASSSPWGGTDYEQYF. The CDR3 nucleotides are TGTGCCAGCAGTTCCCCCTGGGGGGGGACTGATTACGAGCAGTACTTC.